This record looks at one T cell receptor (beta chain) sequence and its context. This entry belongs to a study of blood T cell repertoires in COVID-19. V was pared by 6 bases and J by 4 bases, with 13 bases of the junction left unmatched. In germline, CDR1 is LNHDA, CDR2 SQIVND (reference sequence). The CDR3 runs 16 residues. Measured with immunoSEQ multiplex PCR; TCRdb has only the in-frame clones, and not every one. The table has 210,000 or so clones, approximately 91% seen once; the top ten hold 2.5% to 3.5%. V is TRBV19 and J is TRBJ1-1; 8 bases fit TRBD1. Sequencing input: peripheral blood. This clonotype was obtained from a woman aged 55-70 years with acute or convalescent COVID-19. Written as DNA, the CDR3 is TGTGCCAGTAGCGATTTCGGACAGGGAGATTCCACTGAAGCTTTCTTT. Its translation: CASSDFGQGDSTEAFF. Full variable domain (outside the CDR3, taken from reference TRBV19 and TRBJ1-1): DGGITQSPKYLFRKEGQNVTLSCEQNLNHDAMYWYRQDPGQGLRLIYYSQIVNDFQKGDIAEGYSVSREKKESFPLTVTSAQKNPTAFYLCASSDFGQGDSTEAFFGQGTRLTVV.